Sequencing of this T cell receptor beta chain was carried out in a study of blood T cell repertoires in COVID-19. Measured with immunoSEQ multiplex PCR; TCRdb has only the in-frame clones, and not every one. The sample consists of 300,000 to 350,000 clones, over 85% of them appearing once. Germline V lookup: CDR1 MNHNS, CDR2 SASEGT. Trimming shortened V by 3 bases and J by 6 bases, and 15 bases separated the two germline ends. The CDR3 is 15 amino acids. The sequenced sample was PBMCs or T cells enriched from blood (not recorded which). The chain joins TRBV6-1 to TRBJ1-3; no definite D call. This receptor was taken from a woman aged 30 to 39 who had recovered from COVID-19. For the CDR3, the DNA is TGTGCCAGCAGTGATTACCGGGAATTTTTAAACACCATATATTTT. This sequence encodes CASSDYREFLNTIYF.